A selection of T cell receptor beta chains follows, all from one sample in a study of preoperative IRX-2 immunotherapy in early breast cancer. Profiled with immunoSEQ multiplex PCR; TCRdb holds only in-frame clones, not every one. The repertoire consists of 24,000 or so clones, with 85% to 95% occurring once and the leading ten covering roughly 15%. Sequences were derived from tumor tissue, sampled after IRX-2 immunotherapy. Receptors originate from a human donor with breast cancer. CDR3s include the opening cysteine and the closing phenylalanine or tryptophan. Fields, in order: CDR3 protein, CDR3 DNA, D gene, J gene, V gene, clone size. The D gene is left open where the match is weak. Size tells how often a clone was seen (once, few, many) or the class of an expanded clone, and some rows leave it out.

CDR3aa: CAWSVRIRGRNSYNSPLHF
CDR3nt: TGTGCCTGGAGTGTAAGAATAAGGGGCAGAAACTCCTATAATTCACCCCTCCACTTT
d_gene: -
j_gene: TRBJ1-6
v_gene: TRBV30
abundance: -

CDR3aa: CAISGGPGQSNEQFF
CDR3nt: TGTGCCATCAGTGGCGGACCGGGACAGTCCAATGAGCAGTTCTTC
d_gene: TRBD1
j_gene: TRBJ2-1
v_gene: TRBV10-3
abundance: -

CDR3aa: CASSRRGDFYEQYF
CDR3nt: TGTGCCAGCAGCCGTCGGGGGGACTTCTACGAGCAGTACTTC
d_gene: TRBD2
j_gene: TRBJ2-7
v_gene: TRBV27
abundance: once

CDR3aa: CASSRGGTSSNEQFF
CDR3nt: TGTGCCAGCAGTAGAGGGGGGACCAGCAGTAATGAGCAGTTCTTC
d_gene: -
j_gene: TRBJ2-1
v_gene: TRBV6-5
abundance: -

CDR3aa: CASSPGLAGDTQYF
CDR3nt: TGTGCCAGCAGCCCGGGACTAGCGGGTGATACGCAGTATTTT
d_gene: TRBD2
j_gene: TRBJ2-3
v_gene: TRBV11-1
abundance: -

CDR3aa: CASSPQGYSYTF
CDR3nt: TGCGCCAGCAGCCCGCAGGGCTATAGCTACACCTTC
d_gene: -
j_gene: TRBJ1-2
v_gene: TRBV5-1
abundance: once

CDR3aa: CASSPGRRSSYEQYF
CDR3nt: TGTGCCAGCAGTCCCGGCAGGCGAAGCTCCTACGAGCAGTACTTC
d_gene: -
j_gene: TRBJ2-7
v_gene: TRBV27
abundance: -

CDR3aa: CATSRDNWGFAKNIQYF
CDR3nt: TGTGCCACCAGCAGAGATAATTGGGGGTTCGCCAAAAACATTCAGTACTTC
d_gene: -
j_gene: TRBJ2-4
v_gene: TRBV15
abundance: -

CDR3aa: CASSSQETQYF
CDR3nt: TGTGCCAGCAGTTCCCAAGAGACCCAGTACTTC
d_gene: -
j_gene: TRBJ2-5
v_gene: TRBV27
abundance: -

CDR3aa: CASTPLSSYNEQFF
CDR3nt: TGCGCCAGCACCCCATTGAGCTCCTACAATGAGCAGTTCTTC
d_gene: -
j_gene: TRBJ2-1
v_gene: TRBV5-1
abundance: -

CDR3aa: CASSPTGLAGGPAGEQFF
CDR3nt: TGTGCCAGCTCACCCACGGGACTAGCGGGGGGGCCGGCCGGAGAGCAGTTCTTC
d_gene: TRBD2
j_gene: TRBJ2-1
v_gene: TRBV18
abundance: -

CDR3aa: CASSFPRGGGYNYGYTF
CDR3nt: TGCGCCAGCAGCTTTCCCCGGGGAGGGGGCTATAACTATGGCTACACCTTC
d_gene: TRBD1
j_gene: TRBJ1-2
v_gene: TRBV5-1
abundance: once

CDR3aa: CASSLALGRSTEAFF
CDR3nt: TGCGCCAGCAGCTTGGCCCTTGGACGCAGCACTGAAGCTTTCTTT
d_gene: -
j_gene: TRBJ1-1
v_gene: TRBV5-1
abundance: -

CDR3aa: CASSIPTPEASTDTQYF
CDR3nt: TGTGCCAGTAGTATACCCACCCCGGAGGCTAGCACAGATACGCAGTATTTT
d_gene: -
j_gene: TRBJ2-3
v_gene: TRBV19
abundance: -

CDR3aa: CASSTPASGQETQYF
CDR3nt: TGCGCCAGCAGCACCCCCGCGTCGGGCCAGGAGACCCAGTACTTC
d_gene: -
j_gene: TRBJ2-5
v_gene: TRBV5-1
abundance: -

CDR3aa: CASCPPGGSEQFF
CDR3nt: TGTGCCAGCTGCCCCCCCGGGGGCAGTGAGCAGTTCTTC
d_gene: -
j_gene: TRBJ2-1
v_gene: TRBV2
abundance: -

CDR3aa: CASSISTGSSYEQYF
CDR3nt: TGTGCCAGTAGTATATCGACAGGTAGCTCCTACGAGCAGTACTTC
d_gene: -
j_gene: TRBJ2-7
v_gene: TRBV19
abundance: -

CDR3aa: CAISESAGINQPQHF
CDR3nt: TGTGCCATCAGTGAGTCGGCAGGGATCAATCAGCCCCAGCATTTT
d_gene: -
j_gene: TRBJ1-5
v_gene: TRBV10-3
abundance: once

CDR3aa: CASSLGTLTQYF
CDR3nt: TGTGCCAGCAGCTTAGGGACCCTTACGCAGTATTTT
d_gene: -
j_gene: TRBJ2-3
v_gene: TRBV11-2
abundance: -

CDR3aa: CASSEGEFYEQYF
CDR3nt: TGTGCCAGCAGTGAAGGCGAGTTTTACGAGCAGTACTTC
d_gene: -
j_gene: TRBJ2-7
v_gene: TRBV6-1
abundance: -

CDR3aa: CASSPQGTGSGNTIYF
CDR3nt: TGTGCCAGCAGCCCCCAAGGGACAGGGTCCGGAAACACCATATATTTT
d_gene: TRBD1
j_gene: TRBJ1-3
v_gene: TRBV11-2
abundance: -

CDR3aa: CASSLLGRGTGGINEKLFF
CDR3nt: TGTGCCAGCAGTTTATTAGGGCGGGGGACAGGGGGGATCAATGAAAAACTGTTTTTT
d_gene: TRBD1
j_gene: TRBJ1-4
v_gene: TRBV27
abundance: -

CDR3aa: CASSYPTWGSTGELFF
CDR3nt: TGTGCCAGCAGTTACCCTACCTGGGGGAGCACCGGGGAGCTGTTTTTT
d_gene: -
j_gene: TRBJ2-2
v_gene: TRBV6-5
abundance: -

CDR3aa: CASSSGQVHGYTF
CDR3nt: TGCGCCAGCAGCTCGGGACAGGTCCATGGCTACACCTTC
d_gene: TRBD1
j_gene: TRBJ1-2
v_gene: TRBV5-1
abundance: -

CDR3aa: CASSLTGASYEQYF
CDR3nt: TGTGCCAGCAGTTTGACAGGCGCGTCCTACGAGCAGTACTTC
d_gene: -
j_gene: TRBJ2-7
v_gene: TRBV28
abundance: -

CDR3aa: CASHAGARGYEQYF
CDR3nt: TGTGCCAGCCATGCTGGAGCGCGGGGCTACGAGCAGTACTTC
d_gene: -
j_gene: TRBJ2-7
v_gene: TRBV28
abundance: -

CDR3aa: CASSSSVHNEQFF
CDR3nt: TGTGCCAGCAGCTCTTCAGTGCACAATGAGCAGTTCTTC
d_gene: -
j_gene: TRBJ2-1
v_gene: TRBV11-3
abundance: -

CDR3aa: CASSARQKSSYEQYF
CDR3nt: TGTGCCAGCAGCGCCCGACAGAAGAGCTCCTACGAGCAGTACTTC
d_gene: -
j_gene: TRBJ2-7
v_gene: TRBV7-8
abundance: -

CDR3aa: CASSLRGASGYYEQYF
CDR3nt: TGTGCCAGCAGCCTAAGAGGGGCTAGCGGGTACTACGAGCAGTACTTC
d_gene: TRBD2
j_gene: TRBJ2-7
v_gene: TRBV7-3
abundance: -

CDR3aa: CASSFSLAGQREQYF
CDR3nt: TGTGCCAGCAGCTTTAGTCTAGCGGGTCAAAGGGAGCAGTACTTC
d_gene: TRBD2
j_gene: TRBJ2-7
v_gene: TRBV7-3
abundance: -

CDR3aa: CASSLLGTSGSPLHF
CDR3nt: TGTGCCAGCAGCTTACTAGGGACTTCGGGTTCACCCCTCCACTTT
d_gene: -
j_gene: TRBJ1-6
v_gene: TRBV7-2
abundance: -

CDR3aa: CASSVASGTPGETQYF
CDR3nt: TGTGCCAGCAGCGTAGCCAGCGGTACTCCGGGGGAGACCCAGTACTTC
d_gene: -
j_gene: TRBJ2-5
v_gene: TRBV9
abundance: -

CDR3aa: CASSRTTGASSYEQYF
CDR3nt: TGTGCCAGTAGTCGAACCACAGGGGCGAGTTCCTACGAGCAGTACTTC
d_gene: TRBD1
j_gene: TRBJ2-7
v_gene: TRBV19
abundance: -

CDR3aa: CASSESLTGKETQYF
CDR3nt: TGTGCCAGCAGTGAATCACTCACAGGGAAGGAGACCCAGTACTTC
d_gene: -
j_gene: TRBJ2-5
v_gene: TRBV25-1
abundance: -

CDR3aa: CASSIVGALNYGYTF
CDR3nt: TGTGCCAGTAGTATCGTGGGGGCACTAAACTATGGCTACACCTTC
d_gene: -
j_gene: TRBJ1-2
v_gene: TRBV19
abundance: -

CDR3aa: CASSLLSSLNTEAFF
CDR3nt: TGTGCCAGCAGCTTATTATCCAGCTTGAACACTGAAGCTTTCTTT
d_gene: -
j_gene: TRBJ1-1
v_gene: TRBV11-2
abundance: -